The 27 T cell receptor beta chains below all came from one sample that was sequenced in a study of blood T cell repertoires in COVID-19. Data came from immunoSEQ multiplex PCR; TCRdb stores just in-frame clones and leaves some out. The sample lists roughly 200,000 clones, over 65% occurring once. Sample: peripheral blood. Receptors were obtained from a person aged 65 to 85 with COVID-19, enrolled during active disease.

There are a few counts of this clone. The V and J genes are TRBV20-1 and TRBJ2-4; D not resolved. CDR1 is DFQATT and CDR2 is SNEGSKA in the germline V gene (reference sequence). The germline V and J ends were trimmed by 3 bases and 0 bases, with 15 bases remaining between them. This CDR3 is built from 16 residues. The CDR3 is CSASRLSRLAKNIQYF. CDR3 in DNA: TGCAGTGCTAGTAGACTTTCCCGTCTAGCCAAAAACATTCAGTACTTC.

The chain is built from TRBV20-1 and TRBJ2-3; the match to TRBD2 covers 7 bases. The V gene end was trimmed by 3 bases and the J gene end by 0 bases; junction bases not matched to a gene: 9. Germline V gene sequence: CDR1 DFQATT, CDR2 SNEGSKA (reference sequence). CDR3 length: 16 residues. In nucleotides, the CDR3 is TGCAGTGCTAGTAGTCAGAGCGGGGCTAGCACAGATACGCAGTATTTT. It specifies CSASSQSGASTDTQYF.

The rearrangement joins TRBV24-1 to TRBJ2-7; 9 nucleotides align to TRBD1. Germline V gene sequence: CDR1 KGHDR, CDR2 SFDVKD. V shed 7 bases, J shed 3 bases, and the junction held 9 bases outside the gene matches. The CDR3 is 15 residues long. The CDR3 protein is CATSEAGTGSYEQYF. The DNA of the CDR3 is TGTGCCACCAGCGAAGCCGGGACAGGGAGCTACGAGCAGTACTTC.

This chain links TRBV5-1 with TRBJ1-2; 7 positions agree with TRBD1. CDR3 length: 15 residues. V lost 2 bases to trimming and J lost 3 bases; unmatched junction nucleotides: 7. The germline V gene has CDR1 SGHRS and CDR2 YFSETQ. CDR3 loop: CASSLTEGADYGYTF. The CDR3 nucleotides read TGCGCCAGCAGCTTAACGGAGGGGGCAGACTATGGCTACACCTTC.

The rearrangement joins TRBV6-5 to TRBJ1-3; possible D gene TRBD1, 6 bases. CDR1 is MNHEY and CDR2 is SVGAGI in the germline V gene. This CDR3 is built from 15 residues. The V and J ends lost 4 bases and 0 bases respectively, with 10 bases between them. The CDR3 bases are TGTGCCAGCAGTTTACGGGACACCTCTGGAAACACCATATATTTT. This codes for CASSLRDTSGNTIYF.

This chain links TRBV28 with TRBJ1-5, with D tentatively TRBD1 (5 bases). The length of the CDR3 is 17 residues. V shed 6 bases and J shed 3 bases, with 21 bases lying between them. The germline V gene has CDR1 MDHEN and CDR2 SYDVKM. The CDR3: CASRRDLGRDYNQPQHF. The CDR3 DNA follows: TGTGCCAGCAGGAGGGACTTAGGGCGAGATTACAATCAGCCCCAGCATTTT.

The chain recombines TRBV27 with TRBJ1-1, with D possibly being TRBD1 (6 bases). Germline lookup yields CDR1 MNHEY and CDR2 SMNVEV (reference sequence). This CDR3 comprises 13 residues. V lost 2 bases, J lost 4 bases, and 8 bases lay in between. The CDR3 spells CASSLSRGTEAFF. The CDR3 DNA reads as TGTGCCAGCAGTTTAAGCAGGGGCACTGAAGCTTTCTTT.

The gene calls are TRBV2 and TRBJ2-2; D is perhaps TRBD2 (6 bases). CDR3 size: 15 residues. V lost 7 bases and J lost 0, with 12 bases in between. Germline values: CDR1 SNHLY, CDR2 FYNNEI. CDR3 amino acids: CASISGRTNTGELFF. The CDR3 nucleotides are TGTGCCAGCATAAGCGGGCGAACGAACACCGGGGAGCTGTTTTTT.

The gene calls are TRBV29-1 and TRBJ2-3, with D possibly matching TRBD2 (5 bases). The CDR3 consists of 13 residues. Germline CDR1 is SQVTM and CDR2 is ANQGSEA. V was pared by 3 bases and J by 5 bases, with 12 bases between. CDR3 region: CSVESRGRDTQYF. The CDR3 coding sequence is TGCAGCGTTGAGTCGCGTGGGAGAGATACGCAGTATTTT.

CDR3 DNA sequence: TGTGCCAGCAGTCCGACGGGGTTAAACACTGAAGCTTTCTTT. Translated, it gives CASSPTGLNTEAFF. The gene calls are TRBV27 and TRBJ1-1, with D unresolved. The CDR3 spans 14 residues. CDR1 is MNHEY, CDR2 SMNVEV, per germline (reference sequence). V was clipped by 5 bases and J by 2 bases, with 12 bases between them.

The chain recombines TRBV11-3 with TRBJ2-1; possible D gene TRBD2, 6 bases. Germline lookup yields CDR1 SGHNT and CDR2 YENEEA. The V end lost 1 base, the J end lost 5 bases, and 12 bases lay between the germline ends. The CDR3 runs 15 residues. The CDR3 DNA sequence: TGTGCCAGCAGCTTAGGACACGGAGGGAACAATGAGCAGTTCTTC. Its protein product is CASSLGHGGNNEQFF.

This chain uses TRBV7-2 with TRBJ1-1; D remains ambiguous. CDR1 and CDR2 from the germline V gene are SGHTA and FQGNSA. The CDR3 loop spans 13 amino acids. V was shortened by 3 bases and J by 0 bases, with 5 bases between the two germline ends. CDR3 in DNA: TGTGCCAGCAGCTTGAGGCTGAACACTGAAGCTTTCTTT. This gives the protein CASSLRLNTEAFF.

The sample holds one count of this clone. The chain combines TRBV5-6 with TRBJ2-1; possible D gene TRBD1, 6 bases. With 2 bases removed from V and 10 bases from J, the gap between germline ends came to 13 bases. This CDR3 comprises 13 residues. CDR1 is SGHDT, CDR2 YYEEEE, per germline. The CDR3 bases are TGTGCCAGCAGCTTTTCCCCGGACAGCGAGCAGTTCTTC. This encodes CASSFSPDSEQFF. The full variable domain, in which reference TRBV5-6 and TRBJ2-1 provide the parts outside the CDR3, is DAGVTQSPTHLIKTRGQQVTLRCSPKSGHDTVSWYQQALGQGPQFIFQYYEEEERQRGNFPDRFSGHQFPNYSSELNVNALLLGDSALYLCASSFSPDSEQFFGPGTRLTVL.

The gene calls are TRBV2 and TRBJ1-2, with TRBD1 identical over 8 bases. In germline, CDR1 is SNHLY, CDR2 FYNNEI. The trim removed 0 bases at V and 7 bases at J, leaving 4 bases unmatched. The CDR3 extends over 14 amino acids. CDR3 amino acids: CASSEALTGGGYTF. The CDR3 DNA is TGTGCCAGCAGTGAAGCTCTCACAGGGGGTGGCTACACCTTC. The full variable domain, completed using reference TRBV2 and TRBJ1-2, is EPEVTQTPSHQVTQMGQEVILRCVPISNHLYFYWYRQILGQKVEFLVSFYNNEISEKSEIFDDQFSVERPDGSNFTLKIRSTKLEDSAMYFCASSEALTGGGYTFGSGTRLTVV.

This CDR3 is CASSLGGGLAGNTIYF. CDR3 in DNA: TGTGCCAGCAGCTTAGGAGGGGGTTTGGCTGGAAACACCATATATTTT. The J gene is TRBJ1-3, the V gene TRBV7-6; TRBD1 is a possible D gene (6 bases). V lost 1 base to trimming and J lost 2 bases, with 12 bases between them. Germline V gene sequence: CDR1 SGHVS, CDR2 FNYEAQ. CDR3 length equals 16 residues.

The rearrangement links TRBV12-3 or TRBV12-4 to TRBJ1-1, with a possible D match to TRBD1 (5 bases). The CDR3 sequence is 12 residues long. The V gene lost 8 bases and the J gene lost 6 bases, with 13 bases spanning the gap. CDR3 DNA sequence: TGTGCCAGCGTTCCAGGGTTATCTGAAGCTTTCTTT. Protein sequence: CASVPGLSEAFF.

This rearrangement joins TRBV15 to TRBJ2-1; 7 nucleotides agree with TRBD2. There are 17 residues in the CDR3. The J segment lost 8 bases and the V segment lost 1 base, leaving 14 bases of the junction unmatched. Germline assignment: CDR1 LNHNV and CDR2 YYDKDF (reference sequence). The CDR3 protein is CATSRAGWSGTVDEQFF. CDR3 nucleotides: TGTGCCACCAGCAGAGCAGGGTGGAGCGGGACGGTCGATGAGCAGTTCTTC.

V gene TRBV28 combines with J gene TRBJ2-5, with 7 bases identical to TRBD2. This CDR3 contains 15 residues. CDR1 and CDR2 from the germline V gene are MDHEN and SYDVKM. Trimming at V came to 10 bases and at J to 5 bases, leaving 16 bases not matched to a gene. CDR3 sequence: CAISPRGVVAETQYF. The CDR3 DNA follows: TGTGCCATCTCCCCCCGGGGGGTAGTGGCGGAGACCCAGTACTTC.

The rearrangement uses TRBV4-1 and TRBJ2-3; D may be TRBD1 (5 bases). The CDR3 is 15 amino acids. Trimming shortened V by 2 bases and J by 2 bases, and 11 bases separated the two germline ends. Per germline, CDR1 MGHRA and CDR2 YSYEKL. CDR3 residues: CASSQWGSPTDTQYF. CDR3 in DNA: TGCGCCAGCAGCCAATGGGGCAGTCCCACAGATACGCAGTATTTT.

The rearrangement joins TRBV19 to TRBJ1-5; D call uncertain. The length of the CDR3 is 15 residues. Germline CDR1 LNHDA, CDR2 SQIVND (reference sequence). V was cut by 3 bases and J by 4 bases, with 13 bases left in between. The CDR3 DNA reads TGTGCCAGTAGTATCTTAGACACCATGAATCAGCCCCAGCATTTT. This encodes CASSILDTMNQPQHF.

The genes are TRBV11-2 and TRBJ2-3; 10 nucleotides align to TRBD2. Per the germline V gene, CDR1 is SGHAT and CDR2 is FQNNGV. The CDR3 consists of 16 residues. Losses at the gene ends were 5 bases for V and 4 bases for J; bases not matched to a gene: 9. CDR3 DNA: TGTGCCAGCAGCCTTCGGACAGGACTAGCGGCAGATACGCAGTATTTT. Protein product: CASSLRTGLAADTQYF.

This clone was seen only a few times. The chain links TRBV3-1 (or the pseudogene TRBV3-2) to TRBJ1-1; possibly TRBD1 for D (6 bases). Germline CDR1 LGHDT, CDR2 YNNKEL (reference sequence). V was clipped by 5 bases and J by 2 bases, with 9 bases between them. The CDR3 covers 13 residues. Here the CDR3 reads CASSDRINTEAFF. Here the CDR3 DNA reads TGTGCCAGCAGCGACAGGATTAACACTGAAGCTTTCTTT.

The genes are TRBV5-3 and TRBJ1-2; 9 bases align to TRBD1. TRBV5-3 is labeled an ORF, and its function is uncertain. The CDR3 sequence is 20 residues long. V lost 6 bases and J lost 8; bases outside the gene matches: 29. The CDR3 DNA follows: TGTGCCAGAATGGTGGTACCACTCGGGCCTCCGGGACAGGGAATTGAGGGCTACACCTTC. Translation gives CARMVVPLGPPGQGIEGYTF.

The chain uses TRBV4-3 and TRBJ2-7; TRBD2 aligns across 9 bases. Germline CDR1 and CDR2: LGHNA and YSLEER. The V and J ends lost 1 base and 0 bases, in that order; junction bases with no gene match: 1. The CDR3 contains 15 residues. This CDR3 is CASSQGAGGSYEQYF. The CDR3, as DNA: TGCGCCAGCAGCCAAGGAGCGGGAGGCTCCTACGAGCAGTACTTC.

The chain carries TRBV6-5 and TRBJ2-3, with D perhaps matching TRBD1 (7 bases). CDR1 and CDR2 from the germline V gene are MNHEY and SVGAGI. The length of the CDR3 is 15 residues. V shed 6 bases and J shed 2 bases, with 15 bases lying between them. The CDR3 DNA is TGTGCCAGCAGAAGGGGGGACAGAGACACAGATACGCAGTATTTT. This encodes CASRRGDRDTDTQYF.

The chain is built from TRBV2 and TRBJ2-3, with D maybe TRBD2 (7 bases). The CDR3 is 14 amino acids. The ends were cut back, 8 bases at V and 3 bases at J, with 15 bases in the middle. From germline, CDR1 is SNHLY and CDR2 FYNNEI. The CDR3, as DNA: TGTGCCAGCCGCGGGGGCTCCCAAACAGATACGCAGTATTTT. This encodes CASRGGSQTDTQYF.

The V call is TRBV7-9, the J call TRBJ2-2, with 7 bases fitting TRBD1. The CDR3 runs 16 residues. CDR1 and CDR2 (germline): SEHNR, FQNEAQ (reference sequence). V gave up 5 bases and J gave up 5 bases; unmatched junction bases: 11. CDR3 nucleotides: TGTGCCAGCAGCCCATGGACAGGCCGCGGAACCGGGGAGCTGTTTTTT. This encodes CASSPWTGRGTGELFF.